This T cell receptor (beta chain) was identified in a study of blood T cell repertoires in COVID-19. Libraries were prepared by immunoSEQ multiplex PCR; TCRdb keeps only in-frame clonotypes and omits some of them. Altogether some 400,000 clones are present, 70% to 90% being singletons, with the ten largest covering 1% to 1.5%. Recovery meant two consecutive negative NP/OP PCR tests, professional clearance, or resolved symptoms. V was clipped by 5 bases and J by 9 bases, with 17 bases between them. CDR3 length: 14 amino acids. Germline loops: CDR1 MNHEY, CDR2 SVGEGT. The sequence came from a man aged 30 to 45 who had recovered from COVID-19. Material for sequencing was PBMCs or T cells enriched from blood (not recorded which). The chain combines TRBV6-2 or TRBV6-3 with TRBJ2-1; TRBD2 might be the D (5 bases). Here the CDR3 DNA reads TGTGCCAGCAGTGAGGGTCAGGAACTGGGTGAGCAGTTCTTC. Protein sequence: CASSEGQELGEQFF.